This T cell receptor beta chain stems from a study of OX40 agonist ivuxolimab in advanced cancers. Across the whole study: Administration of intravenous ivuxolimab to patients occurred every 2 weeks at 0.01 to 10 mg/kg.

CDR3 length equals 16 residues. V trimming: 6 bases; J trimming: 7 bases; junction bases outside the gene matches: 12. CDR1 and CDR2 (germline): MDHEN, SYDVKM. The data were produced by immunoSEQ multiplex PCR, yet TCRdb's version contains in-frame clones alone and is incomplete. The profile covers roughly 48,000 clones, with approximately 81% appearing a single time and roughly a tenth taken by the ten largest. The TCR comes from an adult with an advanced solid tumor such as melanoma, head and neck, liver or kidney cancer. This chain links TRBV28 with TRBJ1-6; 7 nucleotides line up with TRBD1. The specimen comprised CD4+ or CD8+ T cells sorted from blood, sampled in a trial of the OX40 agonist ivuxolimab. For the CDR3, the DNA is TGTGCCAGCAGGAACAGGGGATCGTCGGAGAATTCACCCCTCCACTTT. This translates into CASRNRGSSENSPLHF.